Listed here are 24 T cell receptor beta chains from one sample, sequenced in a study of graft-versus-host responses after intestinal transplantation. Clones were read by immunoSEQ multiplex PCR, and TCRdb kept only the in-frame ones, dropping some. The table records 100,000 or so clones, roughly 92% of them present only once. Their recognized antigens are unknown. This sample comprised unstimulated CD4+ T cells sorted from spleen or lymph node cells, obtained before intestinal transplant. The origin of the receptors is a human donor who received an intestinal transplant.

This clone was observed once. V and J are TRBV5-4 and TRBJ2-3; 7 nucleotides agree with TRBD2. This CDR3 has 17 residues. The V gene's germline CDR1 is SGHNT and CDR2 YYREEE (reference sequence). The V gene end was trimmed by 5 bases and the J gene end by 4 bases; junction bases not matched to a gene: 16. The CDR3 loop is CASSPGGLAASPDTQYF. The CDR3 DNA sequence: TGTGCCAGCAGTCCCGGAGGGCTAGCGGCTTCCCCAGATACGCAGTATTTT.

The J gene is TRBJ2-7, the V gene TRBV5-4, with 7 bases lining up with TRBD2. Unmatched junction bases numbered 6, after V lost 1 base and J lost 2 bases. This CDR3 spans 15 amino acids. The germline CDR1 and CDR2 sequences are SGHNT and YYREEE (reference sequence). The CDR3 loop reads CASSLYAGETYEQYF. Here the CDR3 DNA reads TGTGCCAGCAGCTTGTATGCGGGAGAGACCTACGAGCAGTACTTC.

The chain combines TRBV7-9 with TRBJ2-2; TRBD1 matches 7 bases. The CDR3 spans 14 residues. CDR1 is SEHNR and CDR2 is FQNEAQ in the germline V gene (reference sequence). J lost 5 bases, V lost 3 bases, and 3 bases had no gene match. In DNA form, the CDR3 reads TGTGCCAGCAGCTTGGAGACAGGGACCGGGGAGCTGTTTTTT. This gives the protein CASSLETGTGELFF.

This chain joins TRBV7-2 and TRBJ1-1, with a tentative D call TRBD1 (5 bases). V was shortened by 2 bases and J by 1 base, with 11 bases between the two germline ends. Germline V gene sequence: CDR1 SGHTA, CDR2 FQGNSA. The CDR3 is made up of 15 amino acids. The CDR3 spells CASSLTTGKNTEAFF. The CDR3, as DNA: TGTGCCAGCAGCTTAACCACAGGAAAGAACACTGAAGCTTTCTTT.

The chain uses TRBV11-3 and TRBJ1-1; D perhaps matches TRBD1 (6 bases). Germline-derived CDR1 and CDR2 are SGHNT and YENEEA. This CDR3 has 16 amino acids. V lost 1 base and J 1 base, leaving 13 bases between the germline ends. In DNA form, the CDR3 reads TGTGCCAGCAGCTTAGCCCAAGACAGGCCGAACACTGAAGCTTTCTTT. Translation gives CASSLAQDRPNTEAFF.

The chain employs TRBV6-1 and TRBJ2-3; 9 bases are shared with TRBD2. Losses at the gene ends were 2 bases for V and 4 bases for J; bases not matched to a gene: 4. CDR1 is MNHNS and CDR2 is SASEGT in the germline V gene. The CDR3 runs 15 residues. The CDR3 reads CASSELAGAPDTQYF. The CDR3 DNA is TGTGCCAGCAGTGAATTAGCGGGAGCCCCAGATACGCAGTATTTT.

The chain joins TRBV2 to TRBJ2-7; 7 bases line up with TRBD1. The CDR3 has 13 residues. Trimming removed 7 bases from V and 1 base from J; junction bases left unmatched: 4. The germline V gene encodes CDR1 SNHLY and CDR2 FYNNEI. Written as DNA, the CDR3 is TGTGCCAGCAACCCGGGACAGTCCTACGAGCAGTACTTC. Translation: CASNPGQSYEQYF.

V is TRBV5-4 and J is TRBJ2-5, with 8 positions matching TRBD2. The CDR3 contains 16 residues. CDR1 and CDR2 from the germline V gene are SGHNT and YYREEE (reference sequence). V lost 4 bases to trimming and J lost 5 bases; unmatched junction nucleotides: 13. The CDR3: CASSPFPGLVMETQYF. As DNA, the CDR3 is TGTGCCAGCAGCCCCTTCCCGGGACTAGTTATGGAGACCCAGTACTTC.

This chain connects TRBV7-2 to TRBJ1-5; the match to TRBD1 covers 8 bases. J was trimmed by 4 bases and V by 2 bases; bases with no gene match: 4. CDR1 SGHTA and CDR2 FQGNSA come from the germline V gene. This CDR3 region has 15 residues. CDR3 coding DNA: TGTGCCAGCAGCTTAACATACAGGGGGAATCAGCCCCAGCATTTT. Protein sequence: CASSLTYRGNQPQHF.

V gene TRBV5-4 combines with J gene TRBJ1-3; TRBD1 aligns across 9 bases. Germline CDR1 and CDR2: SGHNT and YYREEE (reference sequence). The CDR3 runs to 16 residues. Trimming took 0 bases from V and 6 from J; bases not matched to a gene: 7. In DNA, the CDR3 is TGTGCCAGCAGCTTGGGAGGGACAGGGCGGGAAAACACCATATATTTT. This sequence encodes CASSLGGTGRENTIYF. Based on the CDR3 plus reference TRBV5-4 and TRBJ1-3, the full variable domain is ETGVTQSPTHLIKTRGQQVTLRCSSQSGHNTVSWYQQALGQGPQFIFQYYREEENGRGNFPPRFSGLQFPNYSSELNVNALELDDSALYLCASSLGGTGRENTIYFGEGSWLTVV.

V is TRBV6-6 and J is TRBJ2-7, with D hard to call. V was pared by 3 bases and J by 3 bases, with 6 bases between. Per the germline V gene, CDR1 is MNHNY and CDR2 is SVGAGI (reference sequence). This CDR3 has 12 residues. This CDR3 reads CASSYSVYEQYF. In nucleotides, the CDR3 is TGTGCCAGCAGTTATTCGGTCTACGAGCAGTACTTC.

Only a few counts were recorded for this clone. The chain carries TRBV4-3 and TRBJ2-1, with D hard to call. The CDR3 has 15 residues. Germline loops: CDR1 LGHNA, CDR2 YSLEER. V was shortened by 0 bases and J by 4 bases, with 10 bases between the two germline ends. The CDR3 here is CASSQDQTRYNEQFF. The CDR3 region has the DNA TGCGCCAGCAGCCAAGACCAGACACGATACAATGAGCAGTTCTTC.

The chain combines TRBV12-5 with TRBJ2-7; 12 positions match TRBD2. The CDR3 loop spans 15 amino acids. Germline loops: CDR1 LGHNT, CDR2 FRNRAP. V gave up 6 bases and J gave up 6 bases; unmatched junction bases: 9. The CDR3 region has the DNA TGTGCTAGTGGGGCTAGCGGGGGGGCGGTTCTCGAGCAGTACTTC. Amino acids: CASGASGGAVLEQYF. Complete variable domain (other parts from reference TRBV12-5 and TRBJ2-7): DARVTQTPRHKVTEMGQEVTMRCQPILGHNTVFWYRQTMMQGLELLAYFRNRAPLDDSGMPKDRFSAEMPDATLATLKIQPSEPRDSAVYFCASGASGGAVLEQYFGPGTRLTVT.

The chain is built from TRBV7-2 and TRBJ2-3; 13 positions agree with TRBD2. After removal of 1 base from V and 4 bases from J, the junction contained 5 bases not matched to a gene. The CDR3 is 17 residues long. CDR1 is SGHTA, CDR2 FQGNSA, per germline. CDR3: CASSLVVGLAGPDTQYF. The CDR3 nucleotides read TGTGCCAGCAGCTTAGTCGTGGGACTAGCGGGGCCAGATACGCAGTATTTT.

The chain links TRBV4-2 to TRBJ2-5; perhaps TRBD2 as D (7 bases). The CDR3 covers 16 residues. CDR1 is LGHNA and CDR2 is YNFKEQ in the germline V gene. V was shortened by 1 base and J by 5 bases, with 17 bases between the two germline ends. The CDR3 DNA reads TGTGCCAGCAGCCAAGTGGTGACGCGGGGGCTGGAGACCCAGTACTTC. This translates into CASSQVVTRGLETQYF.

Written as DNA, the CDR3 is TGCGCCAGCAGCTTCGAGTTTAGGGCGGGGCCGGGCGAGCAGTACTTC. This sequence encodes CASSFEFRAGPGEQYF. V is TRBV5-1 and J is TRBJ2-7; D may be TRBD2 (6 bases). Germline values: CDR1 SGHRS, CDR2 YFSETQ. V dropped 2 bases and J dropped 6 bases, with 21 bases sitting between them. This CDR3 has 16 amino acids. Complete variable domain (other parts from reference TRBV5-1 and TRBJ2-7): KAGVTQTPRYLIKTRGQQVTLSCSPISGHRSVSWYQQTPGQGLQFLFEYFSETQRNKGNFPGRFSGRQFSNSRSEMNVSTLELGDSALYLCASSFEFRAGPGEQYFGPGTRLTVT.

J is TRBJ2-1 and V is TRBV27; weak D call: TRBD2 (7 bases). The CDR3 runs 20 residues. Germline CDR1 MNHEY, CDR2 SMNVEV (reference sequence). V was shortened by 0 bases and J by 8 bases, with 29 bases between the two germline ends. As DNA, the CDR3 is TGTGCCAGCAGTTTATCGATATATTCGCCCGGAGGGGGGGGGAGGTATGAGCAGTTCTTC. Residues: CASSLSIYSPGGGGRYEQFF.

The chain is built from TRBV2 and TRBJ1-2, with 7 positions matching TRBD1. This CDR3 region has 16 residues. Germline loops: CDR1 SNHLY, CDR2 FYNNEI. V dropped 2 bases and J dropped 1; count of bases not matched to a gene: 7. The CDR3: CASSESRTGRNYGYTF. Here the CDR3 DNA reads TGTGCCAGCAGTGAAAGTAGGACAGGCCGTAACTATGGCTACACCTTC.

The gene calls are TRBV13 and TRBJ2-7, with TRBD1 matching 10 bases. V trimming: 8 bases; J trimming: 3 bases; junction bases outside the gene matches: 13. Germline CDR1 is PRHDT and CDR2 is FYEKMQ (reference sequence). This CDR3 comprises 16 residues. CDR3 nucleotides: TGTGCCAGCTCGGAGAGGGTTCGGGACAGGGGCTACGAGCAGTACTTC. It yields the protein CASSERVRDRGYEQYF.

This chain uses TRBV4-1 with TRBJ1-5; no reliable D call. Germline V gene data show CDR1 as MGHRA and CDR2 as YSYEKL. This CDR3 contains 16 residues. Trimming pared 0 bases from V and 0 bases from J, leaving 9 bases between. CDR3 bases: TGCGCCAGCAGCCAAGATCCGGGTCCTAGCAATCAGCCCCAGCATTTT. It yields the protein CASSQDPGPSNQPQHF.

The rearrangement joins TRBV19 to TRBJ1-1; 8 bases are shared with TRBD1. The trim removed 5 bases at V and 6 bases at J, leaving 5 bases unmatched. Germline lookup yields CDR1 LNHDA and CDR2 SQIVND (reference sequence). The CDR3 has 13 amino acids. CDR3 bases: TGTGCCAGTAGTCGACAGGGGTTCGCTGAAGCTTTCTTT. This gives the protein CASSRQGFAEAFF.

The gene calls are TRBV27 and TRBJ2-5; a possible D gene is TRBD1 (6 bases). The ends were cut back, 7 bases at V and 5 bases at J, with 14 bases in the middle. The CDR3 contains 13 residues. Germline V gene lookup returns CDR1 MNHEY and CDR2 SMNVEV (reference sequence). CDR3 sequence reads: CASTVQGRETQYF. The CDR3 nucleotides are TGTGCCAGCACCGTACAGGGCCGGGAGACCCAGTACTTC.

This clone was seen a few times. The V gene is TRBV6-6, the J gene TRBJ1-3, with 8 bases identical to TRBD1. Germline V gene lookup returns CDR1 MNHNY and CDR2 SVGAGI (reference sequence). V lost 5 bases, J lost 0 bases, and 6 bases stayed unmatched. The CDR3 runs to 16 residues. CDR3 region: CASSATDRDSGNTIYF. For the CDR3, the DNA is TGTGCCAGCAGTGCAACGGACAGGGACTCTGGAAACACCATATATTTT.

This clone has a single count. CDR3 sequence reads: CASLNSPVPEAFF. The CDR3 DNA is TGTGCCAGCTTAAATAGTCCGGTCCCTGAAGCTTTCTTT. The chain is built from TRBV6-6 and TRBJ1-1; D gene ambiguous. CDR3 length: 13 residues. Germline V gene sequence: CDR1 MNHNY, CDR2 SVGAGI (reference sequence). Deletions cut 8 bases from V and 6 bases from J, with 16 bases between.